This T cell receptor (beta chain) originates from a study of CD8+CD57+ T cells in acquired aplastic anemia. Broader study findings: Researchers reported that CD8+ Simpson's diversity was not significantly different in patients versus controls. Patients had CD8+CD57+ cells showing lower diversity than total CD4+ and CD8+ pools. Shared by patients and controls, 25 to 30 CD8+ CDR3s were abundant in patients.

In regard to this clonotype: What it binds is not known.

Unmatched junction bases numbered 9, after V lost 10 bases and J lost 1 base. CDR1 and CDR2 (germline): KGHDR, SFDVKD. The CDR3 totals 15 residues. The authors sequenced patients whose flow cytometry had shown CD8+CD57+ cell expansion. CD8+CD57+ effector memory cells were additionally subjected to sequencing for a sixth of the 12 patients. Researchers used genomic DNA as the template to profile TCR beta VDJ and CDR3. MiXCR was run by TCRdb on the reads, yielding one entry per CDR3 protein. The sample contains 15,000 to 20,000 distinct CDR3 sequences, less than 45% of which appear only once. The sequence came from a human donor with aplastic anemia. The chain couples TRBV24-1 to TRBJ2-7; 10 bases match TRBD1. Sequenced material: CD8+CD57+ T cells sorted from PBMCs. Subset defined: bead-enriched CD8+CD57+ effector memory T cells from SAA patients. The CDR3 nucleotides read TGTGCCACGAGACCGGGACAGGGGACGTCCTACGAGCAGTACTTC. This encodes CATRPGQGTSYEQYF.